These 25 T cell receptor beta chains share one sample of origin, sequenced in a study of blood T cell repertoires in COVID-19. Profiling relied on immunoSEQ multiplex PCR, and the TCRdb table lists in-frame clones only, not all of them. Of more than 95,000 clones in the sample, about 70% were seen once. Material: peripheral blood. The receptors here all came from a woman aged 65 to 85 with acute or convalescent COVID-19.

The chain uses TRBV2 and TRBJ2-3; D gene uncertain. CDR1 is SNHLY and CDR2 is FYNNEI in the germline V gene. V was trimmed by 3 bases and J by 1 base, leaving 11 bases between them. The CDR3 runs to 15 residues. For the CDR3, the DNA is TGTGCCAGCAGTGACCAGGTAGTGGGCACAGATACGCAGTATTTT. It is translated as CASSDQVVGTDTQYF.

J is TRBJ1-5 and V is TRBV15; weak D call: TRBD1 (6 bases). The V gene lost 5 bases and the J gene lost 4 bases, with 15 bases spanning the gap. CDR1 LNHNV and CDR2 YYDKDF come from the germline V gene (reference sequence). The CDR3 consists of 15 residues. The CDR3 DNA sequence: TGTGCCACCAGCGGAGGGGGGCAGCCTAATCAGCCCCAGCATTTT. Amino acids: CATSGGGQPNQPQHF.

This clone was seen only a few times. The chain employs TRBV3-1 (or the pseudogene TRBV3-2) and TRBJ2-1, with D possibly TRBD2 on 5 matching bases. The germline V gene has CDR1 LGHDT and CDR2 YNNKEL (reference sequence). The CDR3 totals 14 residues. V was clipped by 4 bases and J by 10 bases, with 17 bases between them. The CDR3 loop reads CASSPGVSGLEQFF. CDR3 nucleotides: TGTGCCAGCAGCCCTGGGGTGAGCGGTCTAGAGCAGTTCTTC.

CDR3 residues: CSYAGTDPANYGYTF. CDR3 coding DNA: TGCAGCTACGCGGGGACCGACCCAGCTAACTATGGCTACACCTTC. The chain uses TRBV29-1 and TRBJ1-2; possibly TRBD1 for D (5 bases). This CDR3 has 15 residues. The germline CDR1 and CDR2 sequences are SQVTM and ANQGSEA. Trimming took off 8 bases at V and 0 bases at J, with 19 bases between the two ends.

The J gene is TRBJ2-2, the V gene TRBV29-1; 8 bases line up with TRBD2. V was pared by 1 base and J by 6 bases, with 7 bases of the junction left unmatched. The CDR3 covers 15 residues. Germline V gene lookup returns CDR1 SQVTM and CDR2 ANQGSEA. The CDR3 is CSVEVGGAGSGELFF. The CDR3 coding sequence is TGCAGCGTTGAAGTCGGGGGGGCAGGCTCCGGGGAGCTGTTTTTT.

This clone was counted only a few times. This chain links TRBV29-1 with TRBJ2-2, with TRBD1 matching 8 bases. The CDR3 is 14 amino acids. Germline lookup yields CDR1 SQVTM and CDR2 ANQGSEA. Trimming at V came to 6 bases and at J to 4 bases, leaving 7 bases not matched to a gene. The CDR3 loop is CSVTRRGPTGELFF. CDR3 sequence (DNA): TGCAGCGTCACACGCAGGGGGCCCACCGGGGAGCTGTTTTTT.

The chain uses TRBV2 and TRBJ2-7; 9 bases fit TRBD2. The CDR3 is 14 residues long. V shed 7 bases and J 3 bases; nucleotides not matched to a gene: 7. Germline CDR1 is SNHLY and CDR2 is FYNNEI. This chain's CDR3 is CASTIAGDDYEQYF. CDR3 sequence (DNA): TGTGCCAGCACTATAGCGGGAGACGACTACGAGCAGTACTTC.

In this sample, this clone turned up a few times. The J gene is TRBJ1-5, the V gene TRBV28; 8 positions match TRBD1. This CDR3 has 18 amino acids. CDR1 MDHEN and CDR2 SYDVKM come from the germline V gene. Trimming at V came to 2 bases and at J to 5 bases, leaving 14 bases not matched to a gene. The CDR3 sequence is CASSLGTGLGSGDQPQHF. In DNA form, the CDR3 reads TGTGCCAGCAGTTTAGGGACAGGCCTAGGTTCTGGTGATCAGCCCCAGCATTTT.

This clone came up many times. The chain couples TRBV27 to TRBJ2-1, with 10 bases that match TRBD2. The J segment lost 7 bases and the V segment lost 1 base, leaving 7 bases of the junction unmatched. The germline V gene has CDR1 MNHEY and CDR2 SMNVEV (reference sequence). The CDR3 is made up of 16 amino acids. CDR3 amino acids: CASSLWASGSRNEQFF. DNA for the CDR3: TGTGCCAGCAGTTTATGGGCTAGCGGGAGTAGGAATGAGCAGTTCTTC.

The CDR3 DNA is TGTGCCAGCAGTATGGGGACAGGGGTCACTGAAGCTTTCTTT. Amino acids: CASSMGTGVTEAFF. The chain carries TRBV6-6 and TRBJ1-1, with 10 bases identical to TRBD1. Losses at the gene ends were 5 bases for V and 4 bases for J; bases not matched to a gene: 4. Germline assignment: CDR1 MNHNY and CDR2 SVGAGI (reference sequence). This CDR3 has 14 amino acids.

The CDR3 loop reads CASSLGQGNTGELFF. CDR3 sequence (DNA): TGCGCCAGCAGCTTGGGACAGGGGAACACCGGGGAGCTGTTTTTT. This chain links TRBV5-1 with TRBJ2-2, with 7 bases fitting TRBD1. The CDR3 runs 15 residues. Germline V gene lookup returns CDR1 SGHRS and CDR2 YFSETQ. J was trimmed by 1 base and V by 0 bases; bases with no gene match: 0.

As DNA, the CDR3 is TGTGCCAGCAGTGAAAATGGCGGGTTATCAGATACGCAGTATTTT. Amino acids: CASSENGGLSDTQYF. This chain uses TRBV2 with TRBJ2-3; D may be TRBD2 (5 bases). From germline, CDR1 is SNHLY and CDR2 FYNNEI. V lost 2 bases, J lost 4 bases, and 13 bases lay in between. This CDR3 is 15 amino acids long. The full variable domain, completed using reference TRBV2 and TRBJ2-3, is EPEVTQTPSHQVTQMGQEVILRCVPISNHLYFYWYRQILGQKVEFLVSFYNNEISEKSEIFDDQFSVERPDGSNFTLKIRSTKLEDSAMYFCASSENGGLSDTQYFGPGTRLTVL.

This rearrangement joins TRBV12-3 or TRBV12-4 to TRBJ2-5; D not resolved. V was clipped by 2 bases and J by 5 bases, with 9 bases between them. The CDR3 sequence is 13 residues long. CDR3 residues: CASSLPPVETQYF. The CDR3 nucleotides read TGTGCCAGCAGTTTACCTCCGGTGGAGACCCAGTACTTC.

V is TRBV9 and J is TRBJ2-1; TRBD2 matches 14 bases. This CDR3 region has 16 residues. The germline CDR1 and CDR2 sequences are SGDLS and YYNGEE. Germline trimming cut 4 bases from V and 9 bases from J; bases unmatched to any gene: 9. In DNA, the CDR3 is TGTGCCAGCAGCCCCCGGGGACTAGCGGGAGCAGGTGAGCAGTTCTTC. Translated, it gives CASSPRGLAGAGEQFF.

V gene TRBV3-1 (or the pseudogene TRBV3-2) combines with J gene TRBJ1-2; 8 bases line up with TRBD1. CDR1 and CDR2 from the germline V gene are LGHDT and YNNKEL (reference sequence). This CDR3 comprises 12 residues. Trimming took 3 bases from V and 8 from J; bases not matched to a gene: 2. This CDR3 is CASSQGQVGYTF. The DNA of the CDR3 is TGTGCCAGCAGCCAGGGACAGGTCGGCTACACCTTC.

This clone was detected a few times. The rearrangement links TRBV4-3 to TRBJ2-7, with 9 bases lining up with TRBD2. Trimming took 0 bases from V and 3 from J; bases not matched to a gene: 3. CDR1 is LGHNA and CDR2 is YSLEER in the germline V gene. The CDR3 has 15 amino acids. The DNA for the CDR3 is TGCGCCAGCAGCCAAGAACCTAGCGGGGTCTACGAGCAGTACTTC. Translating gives CASSQEPSGVYEQYF.

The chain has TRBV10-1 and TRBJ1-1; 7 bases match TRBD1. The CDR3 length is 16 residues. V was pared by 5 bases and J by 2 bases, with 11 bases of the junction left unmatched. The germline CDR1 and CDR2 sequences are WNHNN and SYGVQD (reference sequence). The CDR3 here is CASSSGVQGLNTEAFF. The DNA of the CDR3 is TGCGCCAGCAGTTCGGGTGTACAGGGGTTAAACACTGAAGCTTTCTTT.

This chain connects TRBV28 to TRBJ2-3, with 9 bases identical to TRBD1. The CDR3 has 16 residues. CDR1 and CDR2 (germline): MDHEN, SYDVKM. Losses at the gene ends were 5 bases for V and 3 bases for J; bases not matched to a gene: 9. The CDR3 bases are TGTGCCAGCAGTGAGCAAGGACAGGGGCGGACAGATACGCAGTATTTT. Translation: CASSEQGQGRTDTQYF.

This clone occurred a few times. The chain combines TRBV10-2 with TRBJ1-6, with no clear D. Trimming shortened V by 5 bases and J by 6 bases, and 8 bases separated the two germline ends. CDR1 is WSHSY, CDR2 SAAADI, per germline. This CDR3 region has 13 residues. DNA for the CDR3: TGCGCCAGCAGTATAGCCACTAATTCACCCCTCCACTTT. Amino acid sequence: CASSIATNSPLHF.

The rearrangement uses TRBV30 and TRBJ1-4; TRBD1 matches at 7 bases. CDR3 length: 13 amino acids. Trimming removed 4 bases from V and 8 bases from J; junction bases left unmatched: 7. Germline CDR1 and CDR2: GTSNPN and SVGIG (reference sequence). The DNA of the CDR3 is TGTGCCTGGAACAGGGGCAGGGGCGAAAAACTGTTTTTT. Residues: CAWNRGRGEKLFF.

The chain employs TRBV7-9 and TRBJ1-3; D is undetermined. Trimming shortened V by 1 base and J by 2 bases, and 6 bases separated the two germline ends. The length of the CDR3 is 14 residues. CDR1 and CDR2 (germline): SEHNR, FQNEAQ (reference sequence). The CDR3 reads CASSLGQAGNTIYF. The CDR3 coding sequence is TGTGCCAGCAGCTTAGGGCAGGCTGGAAACACCATATATTTT.

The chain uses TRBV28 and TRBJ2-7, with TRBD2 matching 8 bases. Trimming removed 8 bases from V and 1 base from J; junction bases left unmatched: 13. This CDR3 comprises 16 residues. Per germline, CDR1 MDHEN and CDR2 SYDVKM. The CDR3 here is CASLPSGRGKSYEQYF. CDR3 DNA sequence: TGTGCCAGCCTCCCCTCCGGGAGGGGGAAGTCCTACGAGCAGTACTTC.

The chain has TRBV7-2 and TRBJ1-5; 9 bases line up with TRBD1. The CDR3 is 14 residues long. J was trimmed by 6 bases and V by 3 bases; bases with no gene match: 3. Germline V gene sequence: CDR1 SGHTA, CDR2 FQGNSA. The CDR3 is CASSFTGGGQPQHF. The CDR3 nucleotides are TGTGCCAGCAGCTTCACAGGGGGCGGTCAGCCCCAGCATTTT.

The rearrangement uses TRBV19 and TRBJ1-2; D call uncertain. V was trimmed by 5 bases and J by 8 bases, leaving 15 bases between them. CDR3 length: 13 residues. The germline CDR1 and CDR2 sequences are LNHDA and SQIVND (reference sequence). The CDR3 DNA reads TGTGCCAGTAGTCCGGAGGGAGCAGACGGCTACACCTTC. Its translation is CASSPEGADGYTF.

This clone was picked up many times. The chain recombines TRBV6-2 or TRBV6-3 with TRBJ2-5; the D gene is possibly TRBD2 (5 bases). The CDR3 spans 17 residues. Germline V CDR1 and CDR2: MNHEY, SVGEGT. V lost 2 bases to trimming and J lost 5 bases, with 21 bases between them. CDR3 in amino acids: CASSYRIRGPKVETQYF. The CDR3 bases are TGTGCCAGCAGTTACCGGATCCGAGGGCCAAAGGTGGAGACCCAGTACTTC.